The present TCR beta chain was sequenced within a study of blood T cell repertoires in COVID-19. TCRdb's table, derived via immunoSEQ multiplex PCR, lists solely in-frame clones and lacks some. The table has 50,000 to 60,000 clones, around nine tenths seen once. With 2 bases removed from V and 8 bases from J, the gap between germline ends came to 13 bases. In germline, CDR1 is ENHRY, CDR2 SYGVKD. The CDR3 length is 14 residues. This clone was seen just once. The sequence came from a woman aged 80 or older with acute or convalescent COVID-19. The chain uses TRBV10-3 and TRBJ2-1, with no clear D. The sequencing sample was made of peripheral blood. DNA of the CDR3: TGTGCCATCAGTGAGGGCACGGCGGTCCATGAGCAGTTCTTC. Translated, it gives CAISEGTAVHEQFF.